The clone carrying this TCR beta chain was observed at least ten times. Antigen specificity is unknown. Germline is not matched at one junction end, which may reflect a read error. The CDR3 is 12 residues long. Germline loops: CDR1 SSHAT, CDR2 FNYEAQ (reference sequence). This sample was included in a study of glioma-infiltrating T cells. Study outcomes and limitations: Only very few CDR3 sequences appeared in both tissue and blood. Non-neoplastic patients had below-expected tissue-blood divergence, while all gliomas exceeded expectation.

TCR alpha and beta CDR3 regions were amplified from RNA using iRepertoire nested multiplex PCR. Tissue mRNA or PBMC total RNA, about 90-400 ng, went into one-step reverse transcription and amplification. TCRdb called the multiplex PCR reads again in MiXCR, with one record for every CDR3 protein. The sample includes more than 20,000 distinct CDR3 sequences, 20% to 25% of them seen just once. The sample consisted of glioma tissue, nonneoplastic brain tissue, or PBMCs (not recorded which). The rearrangement joins TRBV7-7 to TRBJ1-2; no clear D. This clonotype was obtained from a human donor with low-grade glioma or glioblastoma, undergoing nonglioma brain surgery, or in good health (not recorded which). The CDR3 loop reads CASSLADYGYTF. The CDR3 region has the DNA TGTGCTAGCAGCTTAGCGGATTATGGCTACACCTTC. The entire variable domain, with the rest obtained from reference TRBV7-7 and TRBJ1-2, is as follows: GAGVSQSPRYKVTKRGQDVTLRCDPISSHATLYWYQQALGQGPEFLTYFNYEAQPDKSGLPSDRFSAERPEGSISTLTIQRTEQRDSAMYRCASSLADYGYTFGSGTRLTVV.